This TCR beta chain was recorded in a study of blood T cell repertoires in COVID-19. The wider study: Whether acute or convalescent, the COVID-19 samples came from the United States, Italy and Spain. T cells, B-cell-depleted T cells, or PBMCs supplied cDNA or gDNA.

Trimming shortened V by 8 bases and J by 4 bases, and 11 bases separated the two germline ends. This CDR3 has 12 amino acids. Germline-derived CDR1 and CDR2 are SNHLY and FYNNEI. The authors' processing: Estimated nucleated cell counts came from reference gene primer amplification. Libraries were prepared by immunoSEQ multiplex PCR; TCRdb keeps only in-frame clonotypes and omits some of them. The DNA gave D and trimming, while V, J and clone size come from that table. This table has about 140,000 clones, approximately 80% appearing once. Source material: peripheral blood. The sequence was collected from a human donor in a cohort sampled during active COVID-19. This chain connects TRBV2 to TRBJ1-1, with D hard to call. CDR3 DNA sequence: TGTGCCAGCGACCGAGGCGGCACTGAAGCTTTCTTT. It specifies CASDRGGTEAFF.